This T cell receptor (beta chain) was retrieved from a study of monozygotic twins with inflammatory bowel disease. The study, taken as a whole, reports: Support for any single strong IBD-associated signal or clonotype was not found.

On this clonotype itself: Its antigen is as yet unknown.

The V gene's germline CDR1 is ENHRY and CDR2 SYGVKD. The CDR3 covers 12 residues. Skipping T cell sorting, the study isolated total RNA directly from whole blood. Investigators made cDNA in eight separate reactions per sample. Template switching was used to attach UMIs, which incorporated a 6-nucleotide sample barcode. TCRdb reprocessed the 5' RACE reads and reports one entry per CDR3 protein, with no DNA. This specimen shows more than 300,000 distinct CDR3 sequences; the ten leading clones hold just over 2.5%. The rearrangement uses TRBV10-3 and TRBJ2-5. The source of this sequence is a human donor with ulcerative colitis or Crohn's disease, or a healthy co-twin of an affected twin (not recorded which). The sequenced sample consisted of blood. The chain's CDR3 is CAISVNAETQYF.